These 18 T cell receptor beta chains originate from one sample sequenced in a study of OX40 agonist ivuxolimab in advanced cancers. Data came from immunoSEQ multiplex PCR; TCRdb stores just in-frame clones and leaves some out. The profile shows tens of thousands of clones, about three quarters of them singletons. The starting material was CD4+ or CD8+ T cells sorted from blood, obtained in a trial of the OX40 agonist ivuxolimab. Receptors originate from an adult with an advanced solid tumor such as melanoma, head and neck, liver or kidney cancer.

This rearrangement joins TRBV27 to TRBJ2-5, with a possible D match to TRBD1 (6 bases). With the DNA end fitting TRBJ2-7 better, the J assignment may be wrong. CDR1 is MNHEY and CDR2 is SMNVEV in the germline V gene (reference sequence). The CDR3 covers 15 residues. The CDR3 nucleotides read TGTGCCAGCAGTTTAAGAAGGGGGAGTCAAGACGAGCAGTACTTC. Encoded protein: CASSLRRGSQDEQYF.

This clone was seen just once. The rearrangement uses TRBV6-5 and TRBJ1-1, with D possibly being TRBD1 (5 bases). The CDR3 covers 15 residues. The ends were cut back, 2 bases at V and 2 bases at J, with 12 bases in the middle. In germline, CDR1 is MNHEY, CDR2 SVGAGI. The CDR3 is CASSYPGGANTEAFF. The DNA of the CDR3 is TGTGCCAGCAGTTACCCCGGGGGAGCAAACACTGAAGCTTTCTTT.

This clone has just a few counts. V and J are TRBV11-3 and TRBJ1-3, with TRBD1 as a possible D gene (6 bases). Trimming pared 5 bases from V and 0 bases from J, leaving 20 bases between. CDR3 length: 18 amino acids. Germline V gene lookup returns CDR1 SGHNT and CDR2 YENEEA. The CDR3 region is CASSDGQRKSSSGNTIYF. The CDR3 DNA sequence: TGTGCCAGCAGCGACGGACAGAGAAAATCCAGCTCTGGAAACACCATATATTTT. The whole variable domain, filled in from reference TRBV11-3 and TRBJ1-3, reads EAGVVQSPRYKIIEKKQPVAFWCNPISGHNTLYWYLQNLGQGPELLIRYENEEAVDDSQLPKDRFSAERLKGVDSTLKIQPAELGDSAVYLCASSDGQRKSSSGNTIYFGEGSWLTVV.

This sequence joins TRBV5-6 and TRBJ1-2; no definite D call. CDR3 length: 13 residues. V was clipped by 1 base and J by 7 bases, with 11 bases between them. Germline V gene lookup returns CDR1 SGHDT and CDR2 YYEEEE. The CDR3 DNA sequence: TGTGCCAGCAGCTTGCAGGAGACCTTTGGCTACACCTTC. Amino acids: CASSLQETFGYTF.

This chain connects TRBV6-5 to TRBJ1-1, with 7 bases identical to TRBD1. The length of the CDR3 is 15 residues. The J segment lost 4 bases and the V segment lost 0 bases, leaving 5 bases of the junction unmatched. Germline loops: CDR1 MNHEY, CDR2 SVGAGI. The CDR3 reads CASSYSGQLSTEAFF. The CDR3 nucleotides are TGTGCCAGCAGTTACTCGGGACAGTTAAGCACTGAAGCTTTCTTT.

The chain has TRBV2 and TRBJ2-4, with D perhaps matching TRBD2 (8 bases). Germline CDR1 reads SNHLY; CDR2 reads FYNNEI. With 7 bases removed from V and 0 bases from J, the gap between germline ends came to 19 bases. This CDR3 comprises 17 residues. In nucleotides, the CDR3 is TGTGCCAGCACCCCGGGAGGGGGCGCAGAAGCCAAAAACATTCAGTACTTC. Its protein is CASTPGGGAEAKNIQYF. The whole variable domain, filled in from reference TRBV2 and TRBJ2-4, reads EPEVTQTPSHQVTQMGQEVILRCVPISNHLYFYWYRQILGQKVEFLVSFYNNEISEKSEIFDDQFSVERPDGSNFTLKIRSTKLEDSAMYFCASTPGGGAEAKNIQYFGAGTRLSVL.

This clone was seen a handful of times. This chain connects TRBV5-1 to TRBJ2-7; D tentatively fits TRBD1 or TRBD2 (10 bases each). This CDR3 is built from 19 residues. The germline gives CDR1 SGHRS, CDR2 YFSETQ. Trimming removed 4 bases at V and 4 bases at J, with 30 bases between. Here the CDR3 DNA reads TGCGCCAGCAGCCCCGGGACAGGGGTCCTAGCGGGAGAGTTGTACGAGCAGTACTTC. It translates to CASSPGTGVLAGELYEQYF.

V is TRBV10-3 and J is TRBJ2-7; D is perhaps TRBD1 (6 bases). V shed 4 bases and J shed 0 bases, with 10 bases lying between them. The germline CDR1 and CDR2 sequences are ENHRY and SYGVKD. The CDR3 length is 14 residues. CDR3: CAISVGGASYEQYF. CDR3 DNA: TGTGCCATCAGTGTAGGGGGAGCCTCCTACGAGCAGTACTTC.

The CDR3 protein is CASSLRDRDYEQYF. The CDR3 bases are TGCGCCAGCAGCCTCCGGGACAGGGACTACGAGCAGTACTTC. The chain recombines TRBV4-1 with TRBJ2-7, with 9 nucleotides matching TRBD1. With V trimmed by 4 bases and J by 3 bases, 4 bases remained unmatched. Germline assignment: CDR1 MGHRA and CDR2 YSYEKL. This CDR3 has 14 residues.

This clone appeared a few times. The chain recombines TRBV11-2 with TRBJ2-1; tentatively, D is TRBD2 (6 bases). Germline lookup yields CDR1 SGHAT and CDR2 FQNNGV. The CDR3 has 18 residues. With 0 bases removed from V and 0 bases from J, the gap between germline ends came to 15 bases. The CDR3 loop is CASSLEGFTGDSYNEQFF. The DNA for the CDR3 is TGTGCCAGCAGCTTAGAGGGCTTTACGGGAGACTCCTACAATGAGCAGTTCTTC.

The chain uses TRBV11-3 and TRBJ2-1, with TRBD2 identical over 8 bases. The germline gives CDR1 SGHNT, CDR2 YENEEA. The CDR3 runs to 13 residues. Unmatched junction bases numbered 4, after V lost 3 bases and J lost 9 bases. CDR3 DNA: TGTGCCAGCAGCTTTCGGACTAGCTTTGAGCAGTTCTTC. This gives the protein CASSFRTSFEQFF.

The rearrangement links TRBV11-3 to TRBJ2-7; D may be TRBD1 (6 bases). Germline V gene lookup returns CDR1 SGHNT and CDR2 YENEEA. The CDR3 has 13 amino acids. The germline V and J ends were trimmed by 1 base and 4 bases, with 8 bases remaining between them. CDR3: CASSLAQGYEQYF. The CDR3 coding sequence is TGTGCCAGCAGCTTAGCCCAGGGGTACGAGCAGTACTTC.

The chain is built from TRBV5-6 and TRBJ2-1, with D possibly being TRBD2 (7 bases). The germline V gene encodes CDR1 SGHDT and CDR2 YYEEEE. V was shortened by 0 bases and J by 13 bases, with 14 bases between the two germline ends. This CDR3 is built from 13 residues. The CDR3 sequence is CASSLGTVTSQFF. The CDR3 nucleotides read TGTGCCAGCAGCTTGGGGACAGTGACTAGCCAGTTCTTC.

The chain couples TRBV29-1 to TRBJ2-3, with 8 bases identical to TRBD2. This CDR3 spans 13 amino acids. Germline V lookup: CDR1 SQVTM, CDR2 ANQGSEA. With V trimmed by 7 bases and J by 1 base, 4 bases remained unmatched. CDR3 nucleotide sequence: TGCAGCGGCGATAGCGGGGGCACAGATACGCAGTATTTT. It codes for CSGDSGGTDTQYF.

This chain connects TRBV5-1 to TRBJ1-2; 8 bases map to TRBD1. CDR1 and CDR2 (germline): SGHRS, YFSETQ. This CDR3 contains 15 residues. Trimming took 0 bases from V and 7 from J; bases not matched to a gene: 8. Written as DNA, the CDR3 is TGCGCCAGCAGCTTGGCTGGAGACAGGGGACGTGGCTACACCTTC. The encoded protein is CASSLAGDRGRGYTF. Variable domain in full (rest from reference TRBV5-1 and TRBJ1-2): KAGVTQTPRYLIKTRGQQVTLSCSPISGHRSVSWYQQTPGQGLQFLFEYFSETQRNKGNFPGRFSGRQFSNSRSEMNVSTLELGDSALYLCASSLAGDRGRGYTFGSGTRLTVV.

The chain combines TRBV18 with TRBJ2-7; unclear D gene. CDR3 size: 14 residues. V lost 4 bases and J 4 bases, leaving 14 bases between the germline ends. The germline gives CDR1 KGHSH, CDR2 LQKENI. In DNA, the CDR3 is TGTGCCAGCTCACTATTGGTAGGCGGTTACGAGCAGTACTTC. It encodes CASSLLVGGYEQYF.

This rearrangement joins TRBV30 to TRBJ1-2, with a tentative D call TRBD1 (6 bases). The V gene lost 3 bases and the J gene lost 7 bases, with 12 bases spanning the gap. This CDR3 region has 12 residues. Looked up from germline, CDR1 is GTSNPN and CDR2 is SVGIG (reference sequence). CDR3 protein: CAWRQGRGGYTF. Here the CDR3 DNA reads TGTGCCTGGAGGCAGGGGAGGGGTGGCTACACCTTC.

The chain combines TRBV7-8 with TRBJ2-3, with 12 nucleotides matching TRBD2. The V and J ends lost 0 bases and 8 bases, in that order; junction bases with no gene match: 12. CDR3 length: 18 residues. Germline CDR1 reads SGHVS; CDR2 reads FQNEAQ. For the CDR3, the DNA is TGTGCCAGCAGCTTAGCGTCCCGACTAGCGGGAGCCCGTTCTACGCAGTATTTT. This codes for CASSLASRLAGARSTQYF.